This is a list of T cell receptor beta chains from one sample in a study of OX40 agonist ivuxolimab in advanced cancers. Some clones are missing from TCRdb's copy, which holds only in-frame ones; the method was immunoSEQ multiplex PCR. The repertoire includes about 36,000 clones, 80% to 90% of them detected once, and around a fifth sits in the top ten. The sequencing used CD4+ or CD8+ T cells sorted from blood, collected in a trial of the OX40 agonist ivuxolimab. All receptors derive from an adult with an advanced solid tumor such as melanoma, head and neck, liver or kidney cancer. The CDR3 runs from the conserved cysteine through the conserved F or W. A D gene is named only where the DNA matches it firmly. The size entry is marked missing in some rows and otherwise reads once, few, many or a size class.

TRBV28	TRBJ2-3	TRBD2	few	CASRAAGRGAGADTQYF
TRBV7-3	TRBJ1-1	.	.	CASSLLPNTEAFF
TRBV7-2	TRBJ2-1	.	.	CASSRLGSYNEQFF
TRBV28	TRBJ1-1	.	.	CASSSITEAFF
TRBV5-1	TRBJ2-3	.	.	CASIPGDGDTQYF
TRBV28	TRBJ1-5	TRBD1	.	CASSKQGHSNQPQHF
TRBV15	TRBJ1-2	.	.	CATSRRTGYGHTF
TRBV6-6	TRBJ1-3	.	few	CASRPLQGTSGNTIYF
TRBV27	TRBJ2-1	TRBD2	.	CASSLTSGSDEQFF
TRBV21-1	TRBJ1-4	.	.	CASSKNPGHSNEKLFF
TRBV10-2	TRBJ1-1	.	.	CASTRGTEAFF
TRBV6-5	TRBJ1-5	.	.	CASSSQYSNQPQHF
TRBV7-3	TRBJ1-1	.	.	CASSLTSGLDTEAFF
TRBV7-9	TRBJ1-4	.	.	CASSPRREVEKLFF